This passage covers 9 T cell receptor beta chains from one sample sequenced in a study of CD8 T cells in Susac syndrome. cDNA came from about 0.5 to 1 ug RNA primed by random hexamers. TCRdb reprocessed the immunoSEQ multiplex PCR reads via MiXCR and lists one record per CDR3 protein. The sample records 200,000 or so distinct CDR3 sequences, around 93% being singletons. Sample: CD8+ T cells from PBMCs. The source of these receptors is a human donor with Susac syndrome.

The chain couples TRBV3-1 to TRBJ2-2, with TRBD2 identical over 9 bases. V gave up 1 base and J gave up 2 bases; unmatched junction bases: 2. This CDR3 is built from 16 residues. Germline values: CDR1 LGHDT, CDR2 YNNKEL (reference sequence). Here the CDR3 DNA reads TGTGCCAGCAGCCAAGGACTAGCGGAAAACACCGGGGAGCTGTTTTTT. Translation gives CASSQGLAENTGELFF.

The chain joins TRBV29-1 to TRBJ2-5, with D perhaps TRBD2 (5 bases). V was cut by 6 bases and J by 5 bases, with 10 bases left in between. Looked up from germline, CDR1 is SQVTM and CDR2 is ANQGSEA. This CDR3 contains 11 residues. The CDR3 spells CSVSWEETQYF. CDR3 in DNA: TGCAGCGTCTCTTGGGAGGAGACCCAGTACTTC.

The J gene is TRBJ2-2, the V gene TRBV5-4; 12 nucleotides agree with TRBD2. CDR1 SGHNT and CDR2 YYREEE come from the germline V gene (reference sequence). Germline trimming cut 4 bases from V and 4 bases from J; bases unmatched to any gene: 5. The CDR3 consists of 16 residues. The CDR3 nucleotides are TGTGCCAGCAGCAGGGGACTAGCGGGTTTCACCGGGGAGCTGTTTTTT. Amino acids: CASSRGLAGFTGELFF.

The CDR3 here is CASSGASGRAYEQYF. DNA for the CDR3: TGCGCCAGCAGTGGGGCTAGCGGGAGGGCCTACGAGCAGTACTTC. The gene calls are TRBV10-2 and TRBJ2-7, with 12 positions matching TRBD2. J gave up 2 bases and V 4 bases, and 3 bases lay outside the gene matches. CDR3 length equals 15 residues. Germline V gene sequence: CDR1 WSHSY, CDR2 SAAADI.

V and J are TRBV15 and TRBJ1-5; D not certain. The germline V gene has CDR1 LNHNV and CDR2 YYDKDF (reference sequence). V lost 5 bases and J 7 bases, leaving 12 bases between the germline ends. The CDR3 sequence is 13 residues long. The CDR3 reads CATSPGLGQPQHF. The CDR3 DNA follows: TGTGCCACCAGCCCCGGGCTGGGACAGCCCCAGCATTTT.

In this sample, this clonotype turned up a few times. The chain employs TRBV4-2 and TRBJ2-5; 10 bases agree with TRBD2. CDR1 is LGHNA, CDR2 YNFKEQ, per germline. Trimming at V came to 1 base and at J to 2 bases, leaving 1 base not matched to a gene. This CDR3 is 15 amino acids long. CDR3 nucleotides: TGTGCCAGCAGCCAAGGGACTAGCGGACAAGAGACCCAGTACTTC. This gives the protein CASSQGTSGQETQYF.

The chain combines TRBV5-6 with TRBJ2-1, with D possibly being TRBD1 or TRBD2 (6 bases each). V was trimmed by 0 bases and J by 7 bases, leaving 14 bases between them. CDR1 and CDR2 from the germline V gene are SGHDT and YYEEEE. The CDR3 contains 15 residues. The CDR3 sequence is CASSLDGGLDNEQFF. CDR3 sequence (DNA): TGTGCCAGCAGCTTGGACGGGGGCCTTGATAATGAGCAGTTCTTC.

The gene calls are TRBV19 and TRBJ2-3, with D tentatively TRBD2 (5 bases). The CDR3 runs to 15 residues. Trimming pared 3 bases from V and 5 bases from J, leaving 15 bases between. Germline CDR1 LNHDA, CDR2 SQIVND (reference sequence). The CDR3 coding sequence is TGTGCCAGTAGTATCAGACAACGGGGTGGAGATACGCAGTATTTT. Protein product: CASSIRQRGGDTQYF.

The chain has TRBV20-1 and TRBJ1-5; D is undetermined. V was pared by 4 bases and J by 0 bases, with 10 bases between. The germline gives CDR1 DFQATT, CDR2 SNEGSKA (reference sequence). The CDR3 consists of 14 residues. In DNA, the CDR3 is TGCAGTGCTATTGTTGGAGATAGCAATCAGCCCCAGCATTTT. This gives the protein CSAIVGDSNQPQHF.